This is a list of T cell receptor beta chains from one sample in a study of early T cells in non-severe SARS-CoV-2 infection. Via MiXCR, TCRdb re-called the 5' RACE reads, giving one row per CDR3 protein. The sample lists tens of thousands of distinct CDR3 sequences, about 10% occurring once. Sequenced input: whole blood. The receptor set was obtained from an adult who was a healthcare worker with PCR-confirmed SARS-CoV-2 infection or an uninfected control (not recorded which). Each CDR3 is given with its conserved first and last residue. Each record gives: D gene, clone size, V gene, J gene, CDR3 DNA, CDR3 protein. The D gene is left open where the match is weak. The size of a clone is reported for some rows only, either as once, few or many, or as a class for expanded clones.

-	-	TRBV7-2	TRBJ2-7	TGTGCCAGCAGCGCAGAGCAGTACTTC	CASSAEQYF
-	many	TRBV24-1	TRBJ2-3	TGTGCCACCAGTGAACCAAGACAAGACAGGCTCTCAGATACGCAGTATTTT	CATSEPRQDRLSDTQYF
-	few	TRBV7-9	TRBJ2-2	TGTGCCAGCAGCTTACCCGGTCCGACGAACACCGGGGAGCTGTTTTTT	CASSLPGPTNTGELFF
-	-	TRBV6-6	TRBJ2-3	TGTGCCAGCAGTTTTAACTGGCAATTCCTTCCCACAGATACGCAGTATTTT	CASSFNWQFLPTDTQYF
-	few	TRBV6-6	TRBJ1-1	TGTGCCAGCAGTTACTCCGTACAGGGCCCTAGGGGCATGATTGCTTTCTTT	CASSYSVQGPRGMIAFF
-	many	TRBV18	TRBJ2-2	TGTGCCAGCTCACCATCCACGTCCACCGGGGAGCTGTTTTTT	CASSPSTSTGELFF
TRBD2	few	TRBV12-3/TRBV12-4	TRBJ2-4	TGTGCCAGCAGTTTTCTGTGGGGGAGGGAATCCAAAAACATTCAGTACTTC	CASSFLWGRESKNIQYF
-	few	TRBV19	TRBJ2-1	TGTGCCAGTAGTATACAGAGCCAGGTTCTGAATGAGCAGTTCTTC	CASSIQSQVLNEQFF
-	-	TRBV29-1	TRBJ2-1	TGCAGCGTTGAAGGTCATATCGATGAGCAGTTCTTC	CSVEGHIDEQFF
TRBD1	many	TRBV7-2	TRBJ1-1	TGTGCCAGCAGCTTAAGACAGGGAGGGTACACTGAAGCTTTCTTT	CASSLRQGGYTEAFF